This T cell receptor beta chain derives from a study of beta chain features in type 1 diabetes. Across the whole study: All samples together contributed around 98,000,000 sorted cells for examination.

Trimming cost V 6 bases and J 4 bases; bases outside gene matches: 5. CDR1 and CDR2 (germline): ENHRY, SYGVKD. CDR3 length: 14 residues. As every portion of the isolated RNA was reverse transcribed, the sequencing read expressed TCRB transcripts. This table comes from immunoSEQ multiplex PCR, and its TCRdb copy is limited to in-frame clones, with some not included. The top ten hold 0.03% to 0.04% of the sample, which has 500,000 to 850,000 clones, over 12% seen once. The study's findings and limits: The study found moderately but significantly shorter TCRB CDR3s in all four CD4+ subsets of Type 1 diabetes patients.

This clone showed up just a few times. Its antigen is currently unknown. The sample comprised naive CD4+ T cells from blood. The clonotype originates from a man aged 18 to 29 with type 1 diabetes. This chain joins TRBV10-3 and TRBJ1-4; 7 bases fit TRBD1. The CDR3 DNA follows: TGTGCCATCAGCTCGCAGGGGGTTAATGAAAAACTGTTTTTT. Encoded protein: CAISSQGVNEKLFF.